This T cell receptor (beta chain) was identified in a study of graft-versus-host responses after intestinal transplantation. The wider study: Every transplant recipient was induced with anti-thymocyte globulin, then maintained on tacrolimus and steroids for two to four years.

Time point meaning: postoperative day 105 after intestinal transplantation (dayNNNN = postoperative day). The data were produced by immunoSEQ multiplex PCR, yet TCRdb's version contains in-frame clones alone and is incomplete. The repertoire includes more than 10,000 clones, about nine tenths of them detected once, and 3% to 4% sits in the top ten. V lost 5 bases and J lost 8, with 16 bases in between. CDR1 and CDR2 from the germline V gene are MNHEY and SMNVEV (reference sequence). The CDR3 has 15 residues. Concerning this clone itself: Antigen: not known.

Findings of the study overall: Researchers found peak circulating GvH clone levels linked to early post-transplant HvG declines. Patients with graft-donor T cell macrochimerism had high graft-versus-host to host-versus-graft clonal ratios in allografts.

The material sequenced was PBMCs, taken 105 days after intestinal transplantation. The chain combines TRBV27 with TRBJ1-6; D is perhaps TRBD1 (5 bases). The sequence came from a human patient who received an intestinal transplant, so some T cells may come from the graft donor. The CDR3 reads CASSPRDGDYSPLHF. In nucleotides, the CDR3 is TGTGCCAGCAGTCCTAGGGACGGAGACTATTCACCCCTCCACTTT.